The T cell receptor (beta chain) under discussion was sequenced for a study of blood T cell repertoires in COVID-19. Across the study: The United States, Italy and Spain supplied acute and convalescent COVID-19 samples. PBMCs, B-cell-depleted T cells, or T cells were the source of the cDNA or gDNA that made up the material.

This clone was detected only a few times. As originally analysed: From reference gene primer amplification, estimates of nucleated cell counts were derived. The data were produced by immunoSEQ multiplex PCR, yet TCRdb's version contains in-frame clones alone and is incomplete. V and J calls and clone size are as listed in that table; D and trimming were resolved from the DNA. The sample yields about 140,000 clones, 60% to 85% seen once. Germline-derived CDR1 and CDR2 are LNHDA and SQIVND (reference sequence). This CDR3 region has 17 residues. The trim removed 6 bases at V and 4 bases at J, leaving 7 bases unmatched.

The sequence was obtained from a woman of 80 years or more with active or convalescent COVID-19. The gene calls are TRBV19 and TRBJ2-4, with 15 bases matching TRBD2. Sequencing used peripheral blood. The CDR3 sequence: CASREWTSGGVKNIQYF. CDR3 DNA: TGTGCCAGTAGGGAGTGGACTAGCGGGGGGGTAAAAAACATTCAGTACTTC.